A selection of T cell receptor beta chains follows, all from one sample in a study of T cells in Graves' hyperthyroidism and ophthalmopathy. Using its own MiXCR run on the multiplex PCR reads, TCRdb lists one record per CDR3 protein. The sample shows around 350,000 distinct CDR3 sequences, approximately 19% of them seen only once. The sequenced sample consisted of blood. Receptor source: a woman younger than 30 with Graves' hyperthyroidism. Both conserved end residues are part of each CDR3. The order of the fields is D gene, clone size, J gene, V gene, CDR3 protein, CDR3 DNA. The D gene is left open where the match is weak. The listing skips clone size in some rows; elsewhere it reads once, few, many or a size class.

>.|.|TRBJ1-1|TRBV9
CASSVGGQNTEAFF
TGTGCCAGCAGCGTGGGTGGCCAGAACACTGAAGCTTTCTTT
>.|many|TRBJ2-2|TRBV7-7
CASSQRPGNTGELFF
TGTGCTAGCAGTCAACGCCCAGGGAACACCGGGGAGCTGTTTTTT
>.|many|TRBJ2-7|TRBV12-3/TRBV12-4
CASSLGTATYEQYF
TGTGCCAGCAGTTTAGGGACAGCAACCTACGAGCAGTACTTC
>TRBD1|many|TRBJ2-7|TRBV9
CASSVGDRGSYEQYF
TGTGCCAGCAGCGTAGGGGACAGGGGCTCTTACGAGCAGTACTTC
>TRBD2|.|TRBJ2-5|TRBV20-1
CSALAGDGETQYF
TGCAGTGCGCTAGCGGGGGATGGGGAGACCCAGTACTTC
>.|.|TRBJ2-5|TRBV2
CASSVEGAAQYF
TGTGCCAGCAGTGTCGAGGGAGCGGCCCAGTACTTC
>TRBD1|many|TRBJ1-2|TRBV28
CASRRQGREGYTF
TGTGCCAGCAGACGACAGGGGAGAGAGGGCTACACCTTC
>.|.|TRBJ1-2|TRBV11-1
CASSLQGARDNYGYTF
TGTGCCAGCAGCTTACAAGGGGCCAGGGATAACTATGGCTACACCTTC
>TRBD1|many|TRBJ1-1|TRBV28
CASTGTVNTEAFF
TGTGCCAGCACCGGGACAGTGAACACTGAAGCTTTCTTT
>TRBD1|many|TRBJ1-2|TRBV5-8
CASSPLAGGMSDYGYTF
TGTGCCAGCTCGCCACTGGCAGGGGGCATGAGCGACTATGGCTACACCTTC
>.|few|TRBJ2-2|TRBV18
CASSPWTAGELFF
TGTGCCAGCTCACCTTGGACGGCCGGGGAGCTGTTTTTT
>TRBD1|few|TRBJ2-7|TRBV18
CASSLQDRVYEQYF
TGTGCCAGCTCCCTCCAAGACAGGGTCTACGAGCAGTACTTC
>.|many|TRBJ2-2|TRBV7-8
CASSHQLLSTGELFF
TGTGCCAGCAGCCACCAATTGTTAAGCACCGGGGAGCTGTTTTTT
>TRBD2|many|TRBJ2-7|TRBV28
CASTSAGTSGYEQYF
TGTGCCAGCACCTCGGCCGGGACTAGCGGCTACGAGCAGTACTTC
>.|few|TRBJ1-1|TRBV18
CASSRQDEAFF
TGTGCCAGCTCACGACAGGATGAAGCTTTCTTT
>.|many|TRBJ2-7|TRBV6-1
CASSEVIYEQYF
TGTGCCAGCAGTGAGGTTATCTACGAGCAGTACTTC
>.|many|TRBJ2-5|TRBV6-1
CASRDGPRGGKTQYF
TGTGCCAGCAGGGACGGACCTAGGGGCGGCAAGACCCAGTACTTC
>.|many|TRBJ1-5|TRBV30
CAWSVRDGNQPQHF
TGTGCCTGGAGTGTACGGGACGGAAATCAGCCCCAGCATTTT
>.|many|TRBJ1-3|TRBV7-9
CASSFQAGNTIYF
TGTGCCAGCAGCTTTCAAGCAGGAAACACCATATATTTT
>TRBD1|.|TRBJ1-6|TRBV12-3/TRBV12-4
CASTGDRGTRAYNSPLHF
TGTGCCAGCACCGGGGACAGGGGGACGAGAGCCTATAATTCACCCCTCCACTTT
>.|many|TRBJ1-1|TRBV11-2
CASSLNDPTAFF
TGTGCCAGCAGCTTAAACGACCCAACGGCTTTCTTT
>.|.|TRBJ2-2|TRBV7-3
CASSSTWNTGELFF
TGTGCCAGCAGCTCGACTTGGAACACCGGGGAGCTGTTTTTT
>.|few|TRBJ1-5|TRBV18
CASSTSALSNQPQHF
TGTGCCAGCTCAACATCTGCCCTTAGCAATCAGCCCCAGCATTTT
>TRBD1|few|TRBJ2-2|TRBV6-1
CASSKGTGGPAGELFF
TGTGCCAGCAGTAAGGGGACAGGGGGGCCGGCCGGGGAGCTGTTTTTT
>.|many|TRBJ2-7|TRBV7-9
CASSDGRLGEQYF
TGTGCCAGCAGCGACGGGCGATTGGGGGAGCAGTACTTC
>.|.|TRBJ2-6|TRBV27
CASSLLGVWAGATGADVLTF
TGTGCCAGCAGTTTATTAGGAGTTTGGGCAGGGGCTACTGGGGCCGACGTCCTGACTTTC
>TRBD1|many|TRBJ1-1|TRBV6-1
CASSEGDRVNTEAFF
TGTGCCAGCAGTGAAGGCGACAGGGTGAACACTGAAGCTTTCTTT
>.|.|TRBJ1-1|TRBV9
CASSVDAVLNTEAFF
TGTGCCAGCAGCGTAGATGCAGTGTTGAACACTGAAGCTTTCTTT
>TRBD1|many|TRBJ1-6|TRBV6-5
CASSYLRTGSSYNSPLHF
TGTGCCAGCAGTTACTTGAGGACAGGGAGCTCCTATAATTCACCCCTCCACTTT
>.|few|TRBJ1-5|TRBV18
CASSFGQTGNQPQHF
TGTGCCAGCTCATTCGGACAGACAGGCAATCAGCCCCAGCATTTT
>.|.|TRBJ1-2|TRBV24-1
CATSDLRTSNYTF
TGTGCCACCAGTGACCTTCGGACATCTAACTACACCTTC
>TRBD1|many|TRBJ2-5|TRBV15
CATSRGTGAETQYF
TGTGCCACCAGCAGAGGGACAGGGGCAGAGACCCAGTACTTC
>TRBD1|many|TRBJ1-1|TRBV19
CASSITGDEAFF
TGTGCCAGTAGCATCACAGGGGATGAAGCTTTCTTT
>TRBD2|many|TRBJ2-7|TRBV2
CASRKNWAGGLEQYF
TGTGCCAGCAGGAAGAACTGGGCGGGGGGGCTCGAGCAGTACTTC
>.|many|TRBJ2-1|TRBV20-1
CSARDRGLVRNEQFF
TGCAGTGCTAGAGATCGGGGACTGGTCCGGAATGAGCAGTTCTTC
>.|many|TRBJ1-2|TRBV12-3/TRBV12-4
CASSYTRGGANYGYTF
TGTGCCAGCAGTTACACCCGGGGAGGGGCTAACTATGGCTACACCTTC
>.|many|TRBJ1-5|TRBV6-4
CASIPGLGVGSNQPQHF
TGTGCCAGCATCCCGGGTCTGGGGGTAGGGAGCAATCAGCCCCAGCATTTT
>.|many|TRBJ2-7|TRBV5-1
CTSSLLDDRYEQYF
TGCACCAGCAGCCTATTAGATGACAGATACGAGCAGTACTTC
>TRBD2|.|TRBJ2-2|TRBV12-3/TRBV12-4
CASRPGSSGGAPGELFF
TGTGCCAGCAGACCTGGTTCTAGCGGGGGGGCCCCAGGGGAGCTGTTTTTT
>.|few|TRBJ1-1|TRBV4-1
CASSQISRGGDTEAFF
TGCGCCAGCAGCCAAATAAGCAGGGGAGGGGACACTGAAGCTTTCTTT
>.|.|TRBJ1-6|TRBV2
CASREDSVGSPLHF
TGTGCCAGCAGGGAGGACAGTGTCGGTTCACCCCTCCACTTT
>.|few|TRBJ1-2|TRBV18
CASSIQTGDGYTF
TGTGCCAGCTCAATCCAGACAGGAGATGGCTACACCTTC
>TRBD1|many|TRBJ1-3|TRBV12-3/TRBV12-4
CASRGQGSGNTIYF
TGTGCCAGCAGGGGACAGGGCTCTGGAAACACCATATATTTT
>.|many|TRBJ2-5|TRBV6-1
CASSPPSAQYF
TGTGCCAGCAGCCCCCCCTCAGCCCAGTACTTC
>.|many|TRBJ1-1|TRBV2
CASSPPLMNTEAFF
TGTGCCAGCAGCCCACCACTAATGAACACTGAAGCTTTCTTT
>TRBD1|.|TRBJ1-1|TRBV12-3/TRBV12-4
CASGITGGRGAFF
TGTGCCAGCGGAATAACAGGGGGCCGGGGGGCTTTCTTT
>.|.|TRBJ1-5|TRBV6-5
CASRYPAAAVNQPQHF
TGTGCCAGCCGTTACCCCGCGGCGGCAGTCAATCAGCCCCAGCATTTT
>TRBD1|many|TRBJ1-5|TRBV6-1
CAISGGFSQPQHF
TGTGCCATTTCAGGGGGCTTCAGTCAGCCCCAGCATTTT
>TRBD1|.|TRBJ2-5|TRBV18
CASSPPTGVGTQYF
TGTGCCAGCTCACCACCGACAGGGGTCGGGACCCAGTACTTC
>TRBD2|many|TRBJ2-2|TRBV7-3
CASSPLTSGVLSGELFF
TGTGCCAGCAGCCCGCTAACTAGCGGGGTGCTCTCCGGGGAGCTGTTTTTT